Below are 5 T cell receptor beta chains sequenced from a single sample in a study of OX40 agonist ivuxolimab in advanced cancers. Profiling relied on immunoSEQ multiplex PCR, and the TCRdb table lists in-frame clones only, not all of them. The data contain over 65,000 clones, around 83% of them seen just once; the ten biggest clones take up roughly 8%. The sample was CD4+ or CD8+ T cells sorted from blood, taken in a trial of the OX40 agonist ivuxolimab. These TCRs come from an adult with an advanced solid tumor such as melanoma, head and neck, liver or kidney cancer.

J is TRBJ1-2 and V is TRBV6-5; 8 bases map to TRBD1. Germline assignment: CDR1 MNHEY and CDR2 SVGAGI. CDR3 length: 13 residues. J lost 8 bases, V lost 5 bases, and 7 bases had no gene match. The CDR3 sequence: CASSLDRARGYTF. The DNA of the CDR3 is TGTGCCAGCAGTCTGGACAGGGCCCGAGGCTACACCTTC.

The rearrangement links TRBV12-5 to TRBJ2-3, with D uncertain. CDR1 and CDR2 (germline): LGHNT, FRNRAP. V was clipped by 7 bases and J by 1 base, with 12 bases between them. CDR3 length: 14 residues. The CDR3 sequence is CASALQSGTDTQYF. CDR3 nucleotide sequence: TGTGCTAGTGCCCTCCAGTCCGGCACAGATACGCAGTATTTT.

DNA for the CDR3: TGCGCCAGCAGTGGAGGGGTCGCTGGAAACACCATATATTTT. As protein: CASSGGVAGNTIYF. The chain links TRBV5-1 to TRBJ1-3, with a weak D call TRBD1 (5 bases). CDR3 length: 14 residues. Germline CDR1 SGHRS, CDR2 YFSETQ. Trimming stripped 5 bases from V and 2 bases from J, with 11 bases between.

This chain links TRBV6-1 with TRBJ1-4, with unresolved D. Germline assignment: CDR1 MNHNS and CDR2 SASEGT. The V and J ends lost 1 base and 8 bases respectively, with 8 bases between them. CDR3 size: 13 residues. The CDR3 reads CASSEGVGEKLFF. The CDR3 coding sequence is TGTGCCAGCAGTGAAGGGGTCGGGGAAAAACTGTTTTTT.

The chain links TRBV5-4 to TRBJ2-6; D possibly corresponds to TRBD1 (5 bases). This CDR3 has 17 amino acids. The germline gives CDR1 SGHNT, CDR2 YYREEE (reference sequence). Trimming took off 4 bases at V and 2 bases at J, with 16 bases between the two ends. As DNA, the CDR3 is TGTGCCAGCAGCATAGGAAGTCCAGGGACTGGGGCCAACGTCCTGACTTTC. Protein product: CASSIGSPGTGANVLTF.